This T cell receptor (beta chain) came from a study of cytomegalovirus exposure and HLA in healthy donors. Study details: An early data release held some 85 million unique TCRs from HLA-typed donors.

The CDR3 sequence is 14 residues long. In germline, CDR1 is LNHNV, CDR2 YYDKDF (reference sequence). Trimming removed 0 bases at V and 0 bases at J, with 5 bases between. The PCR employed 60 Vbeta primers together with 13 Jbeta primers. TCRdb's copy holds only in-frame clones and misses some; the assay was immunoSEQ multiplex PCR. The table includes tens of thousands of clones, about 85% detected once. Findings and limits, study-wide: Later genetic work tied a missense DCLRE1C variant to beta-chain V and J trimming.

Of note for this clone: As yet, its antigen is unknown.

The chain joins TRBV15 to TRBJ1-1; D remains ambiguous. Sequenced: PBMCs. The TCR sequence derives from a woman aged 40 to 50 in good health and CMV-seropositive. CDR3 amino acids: CATSRDQMNTEAFF. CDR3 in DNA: TGTGCCACCAGCAGAGACCAGATGAACACTGAAGCTTTCTTT.